This T cell receptor (beta chain) originates from a study of cytomegalovirus exposure and HLA in healthy donors. Overall study findings and caveats: The authors later found most CMV-associated TCR beta chains appeared HLA-restricted.

The CDR3 contains 15 residues. The germline CDR1 and CDR2 sequences are MDHEN and SYDVKM. The V and J ends lost 3 bases and 1 base, in that order; junction bases with no gene match: 2. As for this clone: Its specificity is unknown.

PCR was performed using 60 Vbeta and 13 Jbeta primers. The method was immunoSEQ multiplex PCR; TCRdb's version includes in-frame clones alone and lacks a portion of them. This sample has approximately 170,000 clones, with 80% found just once. This chain links TRBV28 with TRBJ2-1; 8 bases are a match to TRBD1. This clonotype originated in a man aged 18 to 35 in good health and CMV-seropositive. Sequencing was done on a sample of PBMCs. CDR3 sequence: CASSFNRGSYNEQFF. The CDR3 coding sequence is TGTGCCAGCAGTTTTAACAGGGGGTCCTACAATGAGCAGTTCTTC. Based on the CDR3 plus reference TRBV28 and TRBJ2-1, the full variable domain is DVKVTQSSRYLVKRTGEKVFLECVQDMDHENMFWYRQDPGLGLRLIYFSYDVKMKEKGDIPEGYSVSREKKERFSLILESASTNQTSMYLCASSFNRGSYNEQFFGPGTRLTVL.